Listed below are T cell receptor beta chains from one sample, sequenced in a study of T cell changes during pregnancy in multiple sclerosis. Data came from immunoSEQ multiplex PCR; TCRdb stores just in-frame clones and leaves some out. In the table there are more than 100,000 clones, about 90% of which are singletons. Sequencing was performed on peripheral blood, taken after pregnancy. Source of these receptors: a female donor with multiple sclerosis, enrolled in a pregnancy study. CDR3s include the opening cysteine and the closing phenylalanine or tryptophan. Fields, in order: D gene, J gene, clone size, V gene, CDR3 protein, CDR3 DNA. D genes are given only for firm matches. Rows may omit the clone size; those that give it use once, few, many or a size class.

TRBD1 TRBJ2-7 NA TRBV4-2 CASSQLIGQGYEQYF TGTGCCAGCAGCCAACTTATCGGACAGGGGTACGAGCAGTACTTC
NA TRBJ2-3 NA TRBV9 CASSVGGFTDTQYF TGTGCCAGCAGCGTAGGAGGATTTACAGATACGCAGTATTTT
NA TRBJ1-4 NA TRBV18 CASSPLQGYEKLFF TGTGCCAGCTCACCACTCCAGGGTTACGAAAAACTGTTTTTT
NA TRBJ1-2 NA TRBV6-5 CASSPTRGGPVSYTF TGTGCCAGCAGCCCAACAAGGGGGGGTCCGGTGAGCTACACCTTC
NA TRBJ2-2 NA TRBV9 CASSGTFANTGELFF TGTGCCAGCAGTGGGACATTTGCAAACACCGGGGAGCTGTTTTTT
NA TRBJ1-2 NA TRBV2 CASRGGGAGYGGYTF TGTGCCTCCCGGGGCGGGGGCGCCGGATACGGTGGCTACACCTTC
TRBD1 TRBJ2-1 NA TRBV5-1 CASSFRPGGNEQFF TGCGCCAGCAGCTTCCGGCCAGGGGGCAATGAGCAGTTCTTC
TRBD2 TRBJ2-7 NA TRBV5-1 CASSFYRASGSSSSYEQYF TGCGCCAGCAGCTTCTATAGGGCTAGCGGGAGTTCCAGCTCCTACGAGCAGTACTTC
TRBD2 TRBJ2-1 NA TRBV7-8 CASSLGSGKDEQFF TGTGCCAGCAGCTTAGGTAGCGGGAAGGATGAGCAGTTCTTC
TRBD1 TRBJ2-7 NA TRBV6-5 CASSRGQYSYEQYF TGTGCCAGCAGTCGGGGACAGTACTCCTACGAGCAGTACTTC
NA TRBJ2-7 NA TRBV5-5 CASAAGGPVEQYF TGTGCCAGCGCTGCCGGCGGGCCCGTCGAGCAGTACTTC
TRBD1 TRBJ2-3 NA TRBV23-1 CASSREQGATTDTQYF TGCGCCAGCTCCCGAGAACAGGGGGCCACCACAGATACGCAGTATTTT
NA TRBJ2-1 few TRBV28 CASSFGGASYNEQFF TGTGCCAGCAGTTTTGGTGGGGCCTCCTACAATGAGCAGTTCTTC
NA TRBJ2-5 NA TRBV19 CASSPGQETQYF TGTGCCAGTAGTCCCGGGCAAGAGACCCAGTACTTC
NA TRBJ1-2 NA TRBV4-2 CASSQEGQSPWSYTF TGTGCCAGCAGCCAAGAAGGACAGTCCCCGTGGAGCTACACCTTC
TRBD1 TRBJ1-4 NA TRBV10-3 CAISARGGTGNEKLFF TGTGCCATCAGTGCCAGGGGGGGGACAGGGAATGAAAAACTGTTTTTT
TRBD2 TRBJ2-2 NA TRBV7-9 CASSPRLAGGYGELFF TGTGCCAGCAGCCCTAGACTAGCGGGAGGATACGGGGAGCTGTTTTTT
NA TRBJ1-5 NA TRBV6-1 CASSEAPFRQDSNQPQHF TGTGCCAGCAGTGAAGCGCCTTTTCGACAGGATAGCAATCAGCCCCAGCATTTT
NA TRBJ2-7 NA TRBV7-8 CASSPLRDTAYEQYF TGTGCCAGCAGCCCTCTCCGGGACACCGCCTACGAGCAGTACTTC
NA TRBJ2-1 once TRBV14 CASSQVQEQFF TGTGCCAGCAGCCAAGTTCAAGAGCAGTTCTTC
NA TRBJ2-5 NA TRBV15 CATSRDPGDTIETQYF TGTGCCACCAGCAGAGACCCAGGGGATACAATCGAGACCCAGTACTTC
NA TRBJ2-2 few TRBV7-3 CASSLMSSGSGELFF TGTGCCAGCAGCTTGATGAGCAGCGGGTCCGGGGAGCTGTTTTTT
TRBD2 TRBJ2-1 NA TRBV6-5 CASSRLAVYNEQFF TGTGCCAGCAGTCGACTAGCGGTTTACAATGAGCAGTTCTTC
TRBD1 TRBJ2-1 NA TRBV11-2 CASSPGTGGFNNEQFF TGTGCCAGCAGCCCTGGGACAGGGGGGTTCAACAATGAGCAGTTCTTC
NA TRBJ1-3 NA TRBV6-5 CASSYTRQGNTIYF TGTGCCAGCAGTTACACCAGACAGGGAAACACCATATATTTT
NA TRBJ1-1 NA TRBV19 CASIPQLRAEAFF TGTGCCAGTATCCCTCAGTTGAGGGCTGAAGCTTTCTTT
TRBD1 TRBJ1-5 NA TRBV30 CAWSAGQGPFFPQPQHF TGTGCCTGGAGTGCGGGACAGGGGCCCTTCTTCCCCCAGCCCCAGCATTTT